This is a list of T cell receptor beta chains from one sample in a study of blood T cell repertoires in COVID-19. Assay: immunoSEQ multiplex PCR; the TCRdb copy retains only in-frame clones and omits some. This sample carries a few hundred thousand clones, more than 85% of them seen once, and the ten largest clones take around 20%. Sequenced input: PBMCs or T cells enriched from blood (not recorded which). The receptor set was obtained from a young woman who had recovered from COVID-19. The CDR3 runs from the conserved cysteine through the conserved F or W. Fields, in order: D gene, J gene, clone size, V gene, CDR3 protein, CDR3 DNA. D genes are given only for firm matches. Only part of the rows carry a size: once, few, many, or a class if the clone is expanded.

D: .; J: TRBJ1-1; size: .; V: TRBV10-3; CDR3: CAISESPLQGSGNTEAFF; DNA: TGTGCCATCAGTGAGTCGCCATTACAGGGATCAGGGAACACTGAAGCTTTCTTT
D: TRBD1; J: TRBJ1-2; size: .; V: TRBV4-1; CDR3: CASSQESATGVGYTF; DNA: TGCGCCAGCAGCCAAGAGTCCGCGACAGGGGTCGGCTACACCTTC
D: .; J: TRBJ1-1; size: .; V: TRBV4-1; CDR3: CASSQAGLNTEAFF; DNA: TGCGCCAGCAGCCAAGCGGGTCTGAACACTGAAGCTTTCTTT
D: TRBD1; J: TRBJ1-1; size: .; V: TRBV3-1/TRBV3-2; CDR3: CASSQDRGGGQLWTEAFF; DNA: TGTGCCAGCAGCCAAGATCGAGGAGGGGGCCAGCTGTGGACTGAAGCTTTCTTT
D: TRBD1; J: TRBJ2-2; size: .; V: TRBV7-9; CDR3: CASSLLGAGGPGELFF; DNA: TGTGCCAGCAGCTTACTTGGGGCAGGGGGCCCCGGGGAGCTGTTTTTT
D: .; J: TRBJ1-3; size: .; V: TRBV5-4; CDR3: CASSQQGTGNTIYF; DNA: TGTGCCAGCAGCCAACAGGGAACGGGAAACACCATATATTTT
D: TRBD1; J: TRBJ1-3; size: .; V: TRBV5-5; CDR3: CASRQTGTSGNTIYF; DNA: TGTGCCAGCAGACAGACAGGGACCTCTGGAAACACCATATATTTT
D: .; J: TRBJ1-1; size: once; V: TRBV6-5; CDR3: CASSYEGAGVNTEAFF; DNA: TGTGCCAGCAGTTACGAAGGGGCGGGGGTGAACACTGAAGCTTTCTTT
D: TRBD1; J: TRBJ1-4; size: .; V: TRBV18; CDR3: CASSEGQGNEKLFF; DNA: TGTGCCAGCTCAGAGGGACAGGGAAATGAAAAACTGTTTTTT
D: .; J: TRBJ1-5; size: .; V: TRBV28; CDR3: CASSSGGQRNQPQHF; DNA: TGTGCCAGCAGTTCGGGCGGACAGCGCAATCAGCCCCAGCATTTT
D: .; J: TRBJ1-4; size: .; V: TRBV28; CDR3: CASSLGQEGKLFF; DNA: TGTGCCAGCAGTTTAGGGCAGGAGGGAAAACTGTTTTTT
D: TRBD2; J: TRBJ2-2; size: .; V: TRBV7-8; CDR3: CASSRAGGRAGELFF; DNA: TGTGCCAGCAGCCGAGCGGGGGGGCGCGCCGGGGAGCTGTTTTTT
D: .; J: TRBJ2-7; size: .; V: TRBV4-1; CDR3: CASSQGAGLPYEQYF; DNA: TGCGCCAGCAGCCAAGGGGCAGGTTTACCCTACGAGCAGTACTTC
D: .; J: TRBJ2-3; size: .; V: TRBV5-4; CDR3: CASSPLEMGPTDTQYF; DNA: TGTGCCAGCAGCCCCCTAGAAATGGGTCCCACAGATACGCAGTATTTT
D: .; J: TRBJ2-7; size: .; V: TRBV14; CDR3: CASSQDLGPRYEQYF; DNA: TGTGCCAGCAGCCAAGACCTAGGCCCACGGTACGAGCAGTACTTC
D: .; J: TRBJ1-1; size: .; V: TRBV11-3; CDR3: CASSLEQNTEAFF; DNA: TGTGCCAGCAGCTTAGAACAAAACACTGAAGCTTTCTTT
D: TRBD1; J: TRBJ1-1; size: few; V: TRBV7-3; CDR3: CASSLGAGGSVAFF; DNA: TGTGCCAGCAGCTTAGGGGCAGGGGGCTCTGTAGCTTTCTTT
D: .; J: TRBJ2-7; size: .; V: TRBV27; CDR3: CASSFSGYEQYF; DNA: TGTGCCAGCAGTTTTTCGGGGTACGAGCAGTACTTC
D: .; J: TRBJ2-3; size: .; V: TRBV10-2; CDR3: CASSVKSVADTQYF; DNA: TGCGCCAGCAGTGTAAAGAGTGTGGCAGATACGCAGTATTTT
D: .; J: TRBJ1-1; size: .; V: TRBV6-5; CDR3: CASKQGLGTEAFF; DNA: TGTGCCAGCAAGCAGGGATTGGGCACTGAAGCTTTCTTT
D: .; J: TRBJ2-2; size: .; V: TRBV24-1; CDR3: CATSLPAIANTGELFF; DNA: TGTGCCACCAGTTTACCAGCGATCGCGAACACCGGGGAGCTGTTTTTT
D: TRBD1; J: TRBJ1-4; size: once; V: TRBV19; CDR3: CASSPGQGGEKLFF; DNA: TGTGCCAGTAGTCCCGGACAGGGAGGTGAAAAACTGTTTTTT
D: TRBD1; J: TRBJ1-5; size: .; V: TRBV27; CDR3: CASSLLGTGNNQPQHF; DNA: TGTGCCAGCAGTTTACTAGGGACAGGGAACAATCAGCCCCAGCATTTT
D: TRBD2; J: TRBJ2-2; size: .; V: TRBV9; CDR3: CASSVRGRATGELFF; DNA: TGTGCCAGCAGCGTACGGGGGAGGGCCACCGGGGAGCTGTTTTTT
D: TRBD1; J: TRBJ2-7; size: .; V: TRBV6-5; CDR3: CASNHRGTGEQYF; DNA: TGTGCCAGCAACCACAGGGGGACAGGCGAGCAGTACTTC
D: .; J: TRBJ2-7; size: .; V: TRBV6-5; CDR3: CASKKVAGGYEQYF; DNA: TGTGCCAGCAAAAAGGTGGCCGGGGGCTACGAGCAGTACTTC
D: .; J: TRBJ2-1; size: .; V: TRBV2; CDR3: CASRGGSWKYNEQFF; DNA: TGTGCCAGCAGGGGGGGTTCGTGGAAATACAATGAGCAGTTCTTC
D: .; J: TRBJ1-5; size: .; V: TRBV20-1; CDR3: CSASKGDSNQPQHF; DNA: TGCAGTGCTAGTAAAGGGGATAGCAATCAGCCCCAGCATTTT
D: .; J: TRBJ2-1; size: once; V: TRBV2; CDR3: CASRVQTYNEQFF; DNA: TGTGCCAGCCGCGTCCAAACCTACAATGAGCAGTTCTTC
D: TRBD1; J: TRBJ1-4; size: few; V: TRBV6-2/TRBV6-3; CDR3: CASSTGQGEEKLFF; DNA: TGTGCCAGCAGCACGGGACAGGGTGAAGAAAAACTGTTTTTT
D: TRBD2; J: TRBJ2-4; size: .; V: TRBV7-9; CDR3: CASSRMGLANIQYF; DNA: TGTGCCAGCAGCCGCATGGGACTAGCTAACATTCAGTACTTC
D: .; J: TRBJ1-3; size: .; V: TRBV7-9; CDR3: CASSPRAGSGNTIYF; DNA: TGTGCCAGCAGTCCACGCGCGGGGTCTGGAAACACCATATATTTT
D: TRBD2; J: TRBJ2-1; size: .; V: TRBV11-3; CDR3: CASSLDLGLAGVYNEQFF; DNA: TGTGCCAGCAGCTTAGATCTCGGGCTAGCGGGGGTGTACAATGAGCAGTTCTTC
D: .; J: TRBJ2-2; size: .; V: TRBV12-5; CDR3: CASGLGGSNTGELFF; DNA: TGTGCTAGTGGTTTGGGAGGGTCGAACACCGGGGAGCTGTTTTTT
D: TRBD1; J: TRBJ1-3; size: .; V: TRBV11-3; CDR3: CASSLEAGQASGNTIYF; DNA: TGTGCCAGCAGCTTAGAGGCTGGACAGGCATCTGGAAACACCATATATTTT
D: TRBD2; J: TRBJ2-2; size: .; V: TRBV28; CDR3: CASNRGGPGSGELFF; DNA: TGTGCCAGCAACCGCGGGGGGCCCGGCTCCGGGGAGCTGTTTTTT
D: .; J: TRBJ2-1; size: .; V: TRBV12-3/TRBV12-4; CDR3: CASRASGVIEQFF; DNA: TGTGCCAGCCGTGCTTCGGGGGTCATTGAGCAGTTCTTC
D: .; J: TRBJ2-2; size: .; V: TRBV27; CDR3: CASSLLGQIPRELFF; DNA: TGTGCCAGCAGTTTATTAGGACAGATTCCCCGGGAGCTGTTTTTT
D: TRBD1; J: TRBJ1-3; size: .; V: TRBV9; CDR3: CASSVGTGSGNTIYF; DNA: TGTGCCAGCAGCGTAGGGACAGGGTCTGGAAACACCATATATTTT
D: .; J: TRBJ2-7; size: .; V: TRBV7-2; CDR3: CASSPRGLAVNEQYF; DNA: TGTGCCAGCAGCCCTAGGGGGTTGGCGGTGAACGAGCAGTACTTC
D: .; J: TRBJ2-1; size: .; V: TRBV5-1; CDR3: CASSLASSGNEQFF; DNA: TGCGCCAGCAGCTTGGCTTCGAGCGGCAATGAGCAGTTCTTC
D: .; J: TRBJ1-2; size: .; V: TRBV19; CDR3: CASSRDGYTF; DNA: TGTGCCAGTAGTCGGGATGGCTACACCTTC
D: .; J: TRBJ2-7; size: .; V: TRBV7-9; CDR3: CASSAGTAVEQYF; DNA: TGTGCCAGCAGCGCAGGGACTGCCGTCGAGCAGTACTTC
D: .; J: TRBJ2-3; size: .; V: TRBV9; CDR3: CASSAIHTDTQYF; DNA: TGTGCCAGCAGCGCCATACACACAGATACGCAGTATTTT
D: .; J: TRBJ2-1; size: .; V: TRBV5-1; CDR3: CASSLGSSVNEQFF; DNA: TGCGCCAGCAGCTTGGGATCTAGCGTCAATGAGCAGTTCTTC
D: TRBD2; J: TRBJ2-2; size: .; V: TRBV5-1; CDR3: CASIPLAGVDTGELFF; DNA: TGCGCCAGCATCCCACTAGCGGGAGTCGACACCGGGGAGCTGTTTTTT
D: .; J: TRBJ2-3; size: once; V: TRBV7-9; CDR3: CASSLVADTQYF; DNA: TGTGCCAGCAGCTTAGTGGCTGATACGCAGTATTTT
D: TRBD2; J: TRBJ2-7; size: once; V: TRBV19; CDR3: CASSIKRGAPEQYF; DNA: TGTGCCAGTAGTATAAAGCGGGGGGCCCCCGAGCAGTACTTC
D: TRBD1; J: TRBJ1-4; size: .; V: TRBV24-1; CDR3: CATSDQGTGGEKLFF; DNA: TGTGCCACCAGTGATCAAGGGACAGGAGGTGAAAAACTGTTTTTT
D: TRBD2; J: TRBJ2-6; size: .; V: TRBV25-1; CDR3: CATERGGAGANVLTF; DNA: TGTGCCACGGAACGGGGGGGAGCTGGGGCCAACGTCCTGACTTTC
D: .; J: TRBJ1-2; size: .; V: TRBV6-9; CDR3: CASNHGTLEGYTF; DNA: TGTGCCAGCAACCACGGGACACTCGAGGGCTACACCTTC
D: .; J: TRBJ1-2; size: .; V: TRBV12-3/TRBV12-4; CDR3: CASSLAGGFGYTF; DNA: TGTGCCAGCAGTTTAGCGGGGGGGTTCGGCTACACCTTC
D: .; J: TRBJ2-7; size: .; V: TRBV19; CDR3: CASSSVPSYEQYF; DNA: TGTGCCAGCTCTAGCGTCCCATCCTACGAGCAGTACTTC
D: TRBD2; J: TRBJ2-7; size: .; V: TRBV4-1; CDR3: CASSQPRGGLQYAEQYF; DNA: TGCGCCAGCAGCCAACCTCGGGGGGGTTTACAGTACGCCGAGCAGTACTTC
D: TRBD1; J: TRBJ2-3; size: .; V: TRBV19; CDR3: CASSGSQGKIYTDTQYF; DNA: TGTGCCAGTAGTGGCTCACAGGGGAAAATATATACAGATACGCAGTATTTT
D: .; J: TRBJ1-1; size: .; V: TRBV4-1; CDR3: CASSQAGLMAAEAFF; DNA: TGCGCCAGCAGCCAAGCAGGGTTGATGGCCGCTGAAGCTTTCTTT
D: .; J: TRBJ2-7; size: .; V: TRBV5-1; CDR3: CASSLTTNYEQYF; DNA: TGCGCCAGCAGCTTGACAACTAACTACGAGCAGTACTTC
D: .; J: TRBJ2-1; size: .; V: TRBV11-1; CDR3: CASSLRVKLGEQFF; DNA: TGTGCCAGCAGCTTACGGGTAAAGCTGGGTGAGCAGTTCTTC
D: TRBD1; J: TRBJ1-4; size: .; V: TRBV5-1; CDR3: CASSRGQGATNEKLFF; DNA: TGCGCCAGCAGCCGAGGACAGGGAGCAACTAATGAAAAACTGTTTTTT
D: .; J: TRBJ1-2; size: .; V: TRBV3-1/TRBV3-2; CDR3: CASSQDSGFGYTF; DNA: TGTGCCAGCAGCCAAGATTCGGGGTTTGGCTACACCTTC